This paragraph reports one T cell receptor beta chain. What it binds is not known. Molecular barcoding with unique molecular identifiers was used for the TCRbeta library. In TCRdb, the PCR reads were re-called with MiXCR into one record per CDR3 protein. The data contain 300,000 to 350,000 distinct CDR3 sequences, 16% of them singletons. This record belongs to a study of T-cell reconstitution after alpha-beta-depleted transplantation in children. This CDR3 has 16 residues. Germline CDR1 MDHEN, CDR2 SYDVKM. With 3 bases clipped from V and 9 bases from J, the junction kept 12 bases outside the gene matches. General observations from the study: Alpha-beta T cells present about two months after transplant were reported to originate from several hundred expanded graft clones. T-cell counts and diversity were attributed mostly to newly produced T cells one year after transplant.

This TCR derives from a male patient aged 2 to 10 who had a stem cell transplant for acute lymphoblastic leukemia, so the T cells may come from the graft donor. The source material was PBMCs, mostly from graft donor cells, sampled 360 days after TCRalphabeta/CD19-depleted stem cell transplant. The genes are TRBV28 and TRBJ2-3; 10 bases are shared with TRBD2. The CDR3 nucleotides are TGTGCCAGCAGTTTCAGACCTGGGCTAGCGGGAGCCACGCAGTATTTT. This sequence encodes CASSFRPGLAGATQYF.